These 5 T cell receptor beta chains share one sample of origin, sequenced in a study of blood T cell repertoires in COVID-19. Generated by immunoSEQ multiplex PCR, the TCRdb table keeps only in-frame clones and is missing some. The sample has 200,000 to 250,000 clones, roughly 85% seen once. The sequenced sample was peripheral blood. Receptors originate from a woman aged 18-29 years who had recovered from COVID-19.

CDR3 sequence: CASSPARTGNTEAFF. In nucleotides, the CDR3 is TGTGCCAGCAGCCCCGCTAGGACAGGGAACACTGAAGCTTTCTTT. The chain combines TRBV7-6 with TRBJ1-1; 7 nucleotides line up with TRBD1. The CDR3 is 15 residues long. J lost 1 base, V lost 5 bases, and 7 bases had no gene match. The germline gives CDR1 SGHVS, CDR2 FNYEAQ.

V and J are TRBV30 and TRBJ1-4; the D gene is possibly TRBD1 (6 bases). This CDR3 is built from 14 residues. V lost 5 bases to trimming and J lost 7 bases, with 17 bases between them. CDR1 and CDR2 from the germline V gene are GTSNPN and SVGIG (reference sequence). The CDR3 reads CAWAQGAIGEKLFF. DNA for the CDR3: TGTGCCTGGGCACAGGGAGCTATCGGTGAAAAACTGTTTTTT.

CDR3 sequence (DNA): TGTGCCAGCAGTTTGGGGGGGGAAGCTTTCTTT. Translated, it gives CASSLGGEAFF. This rearrangement joins TRBV6-2 or TRBV6-3 to TRBJ1-1, with TRBD1 as a possible D gene (5 bases). This CDR3 spans 11 amino acids. Germline CDR1 reads MNHEY; CDR2 reads SVGEGT. Trimming pared 4 bases from V and 8 bases from J, leaving 8 bases between.

The V and J genes are TRBV19 and TRBJ2-5; 7 positions agree with TRBD2. The CDR3 has 14 amino acids. V lost 1 base and J lost 1; bases outside the gene matches: 0. CDR1 is LNHDA, CDR2 SQIVND, per germline (reference sequence). CDR3 nucleotide sequence: TGTGCCAGTAGTATAGCGGGAGGCCAAGAGACCCAGTACTTC. Residues: CASSIAGGQETQYF. Full variable domain (rest looked up from reference TRBV19 and TRBJ2-5): DGGITQSPKYLFRKEGQNVTLSCEQNLNHDAMYWYRQDPGQGLRLIYYSQIVNDFQKGDIAEGYSVSREKKESFPLTVTSAQKNPTAFYLCASSIAGGQETQYFGPGTRLLVL.

The V and J genes are TRBV5-4 and TRBJ1-3; 8 bases are shared with TRBD1. The V segment lost 3 bases and the J segment 0 bases; nucleotides outside the gene matches: 8. There are 17 residues in the CDR3. Germline V gene sequence: CDR1 SGHNT, CDR2 YYREEE (reference sequence). The CDR3 loop is CASSSRKTGGSGNTIYF. CDR3 sequence (DNA): TGTGCCAGCAGCTCCCGCAAAACAGGGGGCTCTGGAAACACCATATATTTT.